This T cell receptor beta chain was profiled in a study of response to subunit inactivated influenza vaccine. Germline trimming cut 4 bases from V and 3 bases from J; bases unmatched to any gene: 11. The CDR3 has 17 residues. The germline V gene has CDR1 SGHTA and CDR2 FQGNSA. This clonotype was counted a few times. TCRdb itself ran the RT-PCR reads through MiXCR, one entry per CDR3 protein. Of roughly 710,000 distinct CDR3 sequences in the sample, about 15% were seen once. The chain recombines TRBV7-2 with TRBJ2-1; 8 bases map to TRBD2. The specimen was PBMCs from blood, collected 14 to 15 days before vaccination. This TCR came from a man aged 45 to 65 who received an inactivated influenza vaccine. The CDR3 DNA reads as TGTGCCAGCAGCTCCGATGGTCGGGGGGGCTACTACAATGAGCAGTTCTTC. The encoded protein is CASSSDGRGGYYNEQFF. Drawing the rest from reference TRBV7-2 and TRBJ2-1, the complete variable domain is GAGVSQSPSNKVTEKGKDVELRCDPISGHTALYWYRQSLGQGLEFLIYFQGNSAPDKSGLPSDRFSAERTGGSVSTLTIQRTQQEDSAVYLCASSSDGRGGYYNEQFFGPGTRLTVL.